This T cell receptor delta chain was sequenced for a study of γδ T cells in repeated Plasmodium falciparum infection. General study findings and limits: Vdelta2-negative gammadelta repertoires, largely Vdelta1+, seemingly showed infection-driven waves of new clonal selection.

Bulk repertoires came from Vgamma9/Vdelta2+ or Vdelta2-negative gammadelta T cells flow-sorted from PBMC. TCRdb re-processed the multiplex PCR reads via CATT. The repertoire includes some 100,000 delta-chain clones, about 1.5% of them detected once, and around 8.3% sits in the top ten. On this clone: The antigen remains unidentified.

This CDR3 spans 18 amino acids. J was trimmed by 2 bases and V by 0 bases; bases with no gene match: 10. The germline gives CDR1 GEAIGNYY, CDR2 EKD. The chain combines TRDV2 with TRDJ1; 11 nucleotides agree with TRDD3. The J gene, left out of TCRdb, was set here by checking the DNA against germline. The sequencing sample was made of gamma-delta T cells from blood. The sequence came from a pool of human donors (malaria-infected and uninfected, not separated). DNA of the CDR3: TGTGCCTGTGACACCTTGGTGGGGGATACGCCTGGGACCGATAAACTCATCTTT. It is translated as CACDTLVGDTPGTDKLIF.